This TCR beta chain was observed in a study of blood T cells in healthy people across ages (dated by TCRdb to 2013 to 2016). Background for the entire study: Template switching captured roughly one uniquely barcoded TCR beta cDNA molecule per two T cells in model experiments. Using deep sequencing normalized with unique cDNA molecular identifiers, the study measured how TCR beta repertoire diversity changes with age. The donors were split into four age groups: young (average about 15 years), middle-aged (39), aged (around 67) and long-lived (approximately 80). To avoid experimental bias, donors of different ages were spread randomly across the sequencing lanes. Using the same blood draw, the study looked at two additional independent replicas of 1 million unique cDNA reads for two donors, one aged 18 to 29 and the other aged 80 or older.

Clipping removes 3 bases from V and 5 bases from J, with 10 as the unmatched junction base count. The CDR3 measures 14 amino acids from cysteine to phenylalanine. Left in the record is the CDR3 DNA by itself, 42 bases read in frame from the first base. The germline V gene supplies CDR1 SQVTM and CDR2 ANQGSEA. Donors were 35 to 40 systemically healthy Caucasian individuals from Russia aged 6 to 90 years. Around 9.9 milliliters of peripheral blood were collected from each donor into EDTA-treated Vacutainer tubes. PBMCs were isolated by Ficoll-Paque density-gradient centrifugation, with at least 7 million obtained per sample. Total RNA, at least 5 micrograms per sample, was extracted from PBMCs with Trizol reagent. Naive CD45RAhigh/CD27high T cell percentages were measured by flow cytometry on a PBMC aliquot from every donor. Broad study findings and their caveats: As age increased, observed TCR beta diversity per million T cells dropped in a roughly linear way, and a significant reduction was already evident by age roughly 40. A strong correlation was found between observed TCR beta diversity and the percentage of naive T cells measured by flow cytometry. Conclusive comparison of naive and antigen-experienced compartments was prevented by the profiling of bulk unsorted PBMCs. Donor CMV infection status was unknown, potentially confounding age-related changes in expanded clonotypes. Estimates of total diversity from one million sequenced T cells were regarded as lower bounds and underestimates. Compared with the aged group, the long-lived group had more naive CD4+ T cells, fewer expanded clones and increased TCR diversity, a pattern suggesting age selection.

The library was generated by 5' RACE. The sample was run on an Illumina HiSeq 2500. A second roughly 6 to 12 cycle PCR used a sample-barcoded 5' primer and a J-beta primer mix. A unique molecular identifier was introduced onto each TCR beta cDNA molecule by a template-switch 5' adaptor carrying 12 random nucleotides. Each sample yielded at least 3 million CDR3-containing paired-end reads. First-strand cDNA was synthesized from all RNA with the Mint cDNA synthesis kit, primed by a TRBC-specific oligonucleotide. All cDNA was treated with uracil-DNA glycosylase and then went through a first 18-cycle PCR with the universal primers M1SS and BC2_uni_R. The published analysis was carried out like this. For normalization, 1 million high-quality reads were randomly selected from each sample, with every read carrying a distinct molecular identifier. Instead of being binned into consensus sequences, reads with shared molecular identifiers were discarded. MiTCR, run with a Q25 quality threshold and the strictest error-elimination algorithm, handled CDR3 identification, clonotype clustering and error correction. A nonparametric unseen species model with Euler transformation was used to estimate lower-bound total TCR beta diversity. The raw public reads went through TCRdb reprocessing: fastp at Q25, MiXCR clone calling, in-frame beta chains kept. Each CDR3 protein appears once, grouped with its most common genes and DNA. The V and J calls were not made by the authors but by TCRdb's processing. Within this sample are about 1.5 million distinct CDR3 sequences, with 42% of them counted one time only. Clones ranked in the top ten supply roughly 3.7% of the sample.

A note on this clonotype: Its antigen has not been determined. No base-level quality is on record; no much larger clone is a single base apart.

Source material: blood. The rearrangement combines TRBV29-1 with TRBJ2-7; a stretch of 7 junction bases matches TRBD2. The TCR originated in a woman younger than 35 in good health. The CDR3 reads CSVEGRAGVNEQYF. The nucleotides are TGCAGCGTTGAGGGACGGGCGGGAGTCAACGAGCAGTACTTC.